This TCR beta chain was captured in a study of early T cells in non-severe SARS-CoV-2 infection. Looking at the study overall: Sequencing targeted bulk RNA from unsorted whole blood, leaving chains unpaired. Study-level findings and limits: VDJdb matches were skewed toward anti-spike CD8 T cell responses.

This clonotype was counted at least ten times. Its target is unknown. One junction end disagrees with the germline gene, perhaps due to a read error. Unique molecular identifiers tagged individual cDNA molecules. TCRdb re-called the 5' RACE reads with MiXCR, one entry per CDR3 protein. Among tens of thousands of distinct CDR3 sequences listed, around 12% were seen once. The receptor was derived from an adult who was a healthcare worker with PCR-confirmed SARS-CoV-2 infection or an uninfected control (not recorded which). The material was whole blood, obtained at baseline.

CDR3 nucleotide sequence: TGTGCCAGCTCTGAAGGGGGTATAACTGGAGCTTTCTTT. Encoded protein: CASSEGGITGAFF. This sequence joins TRBV18 and TRBJ1-1; D may be TRBD1 (6 bases). The CDR3 is made up of 13 amino acids. Germline CDR1 and CDR2: KGHSH and LQKENI.